Below, 27 T cell receptor beta chains from the same sample are listed, as sequenced in a study of T cell responses to AZD1222 COVID-19 vaccine. Repertoires were generated with immunoSEQ multiplex PCR, while TCRdb's copy carries only in-frame clones and drops some. The table lists around 110,000 clones, roughly 90% of them singletons. The sample here was peripheral blood, taken on day 0 of AZD1222 vaccination. Receptor source: an adult in good health.

The rearrangement links TRBV30 to TRBJ1-6; tentatively, D is TRBD1 (6 bases). Germline CDR1 and CDR2: GTSNPN and SVGIG (reference sequence). With 8 bases removed from V and 8 bases from J, the gap between germline ends came to 16 bases. The CDR3 is 13 amino acids. The CDR3 sequence: CARHRDFDSPLHF. The CDR3 DNA is TGTGCCCGTCACAGGGATTTCGATTCACCCCTCCACTTT.

The V call is TRBV7-2, the J call TRBJ2-5, with D possibly being TRBD2 (5 bases). Trimming shortened V by 4 bases and J by 0 bases, and 15 bases separated the two germline ends. Germline V gene sequence: CDR1 SGHTA, CDR2 FQGNSA. There are 16 residues in the CDR3. CDR3: CASSYIPSGYQETQYF. The CDR3 DNA follows: TGTGCCAGCAGCTACATCCCAAGCGGTTACCAAGAGACCCAGTACTTC.

The chain has TRBV5-1 and TRBJ1-6; 7 nucleotides align to TRBD1. The CDR3 contains 17 residues. V lost 4 bases to trimming and J lost 4 bases; unmatched junction nucleotides: 11. The germline CDR1 and CDR2 sequences are SGHRS and YFSETQ. This CDR3 is CASSPGGPGQYNSPLHF. In nucleotides, the CDR3 is TGCGCCAGCAGCCCTGGGGGACCGGGACAGTATAATTCACCCCTCCACTTT.

This rearrangement joins TRBV30 to TRBJ1-4; no reliable D call. Germline CDR1 is GTSNPN and CDR2 is SVGIG (reference sequence). The CDR3 sequence is 13 residues long. Trimming shortened V by 6 bases and J by 5 bases, and 13 bases separated the two germline ends. For the CDR3, the DNA is TGTGCCTGCCCGATCGGCCCGAATGAAAAACTGTTTTTT. It encodes CACPIGPNEKLFF.

The chain combines TRBV5-1 with TRBJ2-7; no clear D. V was shortened by 0 bases and J by 3 bases, with 4 bases between the two germline ends. The germline gives CDR1 SGHRS, CDR2 YFSETQ. CDR3 length: 12 amino acids. The CDR3 is CASSLDHYEQYF. The CDR3 DNA sequence: TGCGCCAGCAGCTTGGATCACTACGAGCAGTACTTC.

This clone was seen only a few times. V usage is TRBV10-3 and J usage is TRBJ2-3, with 8 bases fitting TRBD2. The V gene end was trimmed by 10 bases and the J gene end by 0 bases; junction bases not matched to a gene: 3. Germline values: CDR1 ENHRY, CDR2 SYGVKD. The CDR3 runs 13 residues. The CDR3 DNA follows: TGTGCCACCAAGCGGGAGAGCACAGATACGCAGTATTTT. Translated: CATKRESTDTQYF.

For the CDR3, the DNA is TGTGCCACCAGTGGGGTGGAAACTGAAGCTTTCTTT. This encodes CATSGVETEAFF. The V gene is TRBV24-1, the J gene TRBJ1-1; D unresolved. CDR3 length: 12 amino acids. Per germline, CDR1 KGHDR and CDR2 SFDVKD. The germline V and J ends were trimmed by 5 bases and 5 bases, with 8 bases remaining between them.

The chain joins TRBV5-1 to TRBJ1-6, with TRBD1 matching 7 bases. Germline CDR1 is SGHRS and CDR2 is YFSETQ. The CDR3 totals 19 residues. With V trimmed by 4 bases and J by 0 bases, 13 bases remained unmatched. Here the CDR3 DNA reads TGCGCCAGCAGCAAGGGGACAGCGGATTCTTTCTCCTATAATTCACCCCTCCACTTT. Translation gives CASSKGTADSFSYNSPLHF.

This clone was counted only a few times. V usage is TRBV24-1 and J usage is TRBJ1-5, with TRBD1 as a possible D gene (5 bases). V dropped 3 bases and J dropped 6 bases, with 17 bases sitting between them. The CDR3 has 16 residues. The V gene's germline CDR1 is KGHDR and CDR2 SFDVKD. In DNA, the CDR3 is TGTGCCACCAGTGATGGGAAGTTTGGGGGGGTTCAGCCCCAGCATTTT. Amino acid sequence: CATSDGKFGGVQPQHF.

V gene TRBV25-1 combines with J gene TRBJ2-5; no definite D call. V was pared by 0 bases and J by 5 bases, with 13 bases between. CDR1 is MGHDK and CDR2 is SYGVNS in the germline V gene. The length of the CDR3 is 15 residues. The CDR3 DNA reads TGTGCCAGCAGTGAATATGAGTTGAATCATGAGACCCAGTACTTC. Protein sequence: CASSEYELNHETQYF. Combining the CDR3 with reference TRBV25-1 and TRBJ2-5 gives the whole variable domain EADIYQTPRYLVIGTGKKITLECSQTMGHDKMYWYQQDPGMELHLIHYSYGVNSTEKGDLSSESTVSRIRTEHFPLTLESARPSHTSQYLCASSEYELNHETQYFGPGTRLLVL.

This chain links TRBV7-8 with TRBJ1-2; 9 nucleotides line up with TRBD1. J gave up 2 bases and V 4 bases, and 5 bases lay outside the gene matches. Germline CDR1 SGHVS, CDR2 FQNEAQ. The CDR3 sequence is 15 residues long. CDR3 loop: CASSYNRGQNYGYTF. CDR3 in DNA: TGTGCCAGCAGCTATAACAGGGGGCAGAACTATGGCTACACCTTC.

This chain uses TRBV28 with TRBJ1-2; perhaps TRBD1 as D (6 bases). Germline V lookup: CDR1 MDHEN, CDR2 SYDVKM. The CDR3 runs 14 residues. Trimming cost V 4 bases and J 5 bases, with 14 bases left between them. DNA for the CDR3: TGTGCCAGCAGTTCTCACGGACAGAAATATGGCTACACCTTC. Amino acid sequence: CASSSHGQKYGYTF.

The chain combines TRBV30 with TRBJ2-5; D possibly uses TRBD1 or TRBD2 (6 bases each). The CDR3 consists of 11 residues. V was trimmed by 5 bases and J by 5 bases, leaving 9 bases between them. Germline V gene data show CDR1 as GTSNPN and CDR2 as SVGIG (reference sequence). DNA for the CDR3: TGTGCCTGGGGAGGGGGGGAGACCCAGTACTTC. Protein sequence: CAWGGGETQYF. The complete variable domain, with remaining parts taken from reference TRBV30 and TRBJ2-5, reads SQTIHQWPATLVQPVGSPLSLECTVEGTSNPNLYWYRQAAGRGLQLLFYSVGIGQISSEVPQNLSASRPQDRQFILSSKKLLLSDSGFYLCAWGGGETQYFGPGTRLLVL.

The V call is TRBV13, the J call TRBJ1-2; D gene ambiguous. CDR1 PRHDT and CDR2 FYEKMQ come from the germline V gene (reference sequence). V was shortened by 5 bases and J by 0 bases, with 10 bases between the two germline ends. This CDR3 has 14 amino acids. In DNA, the CDR3 is TGTGCCAGCAGCCCCGGCGGGTCTAACTATGGCTACACCTTC. Translating it yields CASSPGGSNYGYTF.

This chain links TRBV19 with TRBJ1-2; tentative D call: TRBD1 (5 bases). The germline gives CDR1 LNHDA, CDR2 SQIVND (reference sequence). V was clipped by 4 bases and J by 12 bases, with 12 bases between them. CDR3 length: 11 residues. DNA for the CDR3: TGTGCCAGTAGTACCCCCGGGACGAACACCTTC. Its protein product is CASSTPGTNTF.

The V gene is TRBV4-1, the J gene TRBJ2-1; 7 bases are shared with TRBD1. V shed 1 base, J shed 3 bases, and the junction held 0 bases outside the gene matches. This CDR3 region has 14 residues. In germline, CDR1 is MGHRA, CDR2 YSYEKL. This CDR3 reads CASSQGQGYNEQFF. In DNA, the CDR3 is TGCGCCAGCAGCCAAGGACAGGGCTACAATGAGCAGTTCTTC.

This clone was recorded a few times. The rearrangement links TRBV27 to TRBJ1-1, with D perhaps matching TRBD1 (6 bases). Trimming left V 2 bases short and J 4 bases short, with 8 bases between. This CDR3 contains 13 residues. In germline, CDR1 is MNHEY, CDR2 SMNVEV (reference sequence). The CDR3 DNA follows: TGTGCCAGCAGTTTACAAGGGGGCACTGAAGCTTTCTTT. Translation: CASSLQGGTEAFF.

The chain carries TRBV6-5 and TRBJ2-7, with TRBD2 matching over 15 bases. The germline gives CDR1 MNHEY, CDR2 SVGAGI. After removal of 6 bases from V and 4 bases from J, the junction contained 4 bases not matched to a gene. This CDR3 is 15 amino acids long. The CDR3 region is CASRHGTSGRYEQYF. CDR3 DNA sequence: TGTGCCAGCAGACACGGGACTAGCGGGAGGTACGAGCAGTACTTC.

The chain carries TRBV19 and TRBJ2-2, with 11 bases fitting TRBD2. The CDR3 totals 16 residues. Per the germline V gene, CDR1 is LNHDA and CDR2 is SQIVND (reference sequence). J was trimmed by 6 bases and V by 3 bases; bases with no gene match: 6. CDR3 DNA sequence: TGTGCCAGTAGTATTTCGCTAGCGGGAGGATCCGGGGAGCTGTTTTTT. It yields the protein CASSISLAGGSGELFF.

The chain combines TRBV5-1 with TRBJ1-6; TRBD1 agrees at 8 bases. This CDR3 is 14 amino acids long. With 4 bases clipped from V and 6 bases from J, the junction kept 3 bases outside the gene matches. In germline, CDR1 is SGHRS, CDR2 YFSETQ. Here the CDR3 DNA reads TGCGCCAGCAGCACGGACAGGGCTAATTCACCCCTCCACTTT. Protein product: CASSTDRANSPLHF.

The rearrangement joins TRBV28 to TRBJ1-5, with D unresolved. The germline V gene has CDR1 MDHEN and CDR2 SYDVKM. The germline V and J ends were trimmed by 6 bases and 3 bases, with 6 bases remaining between them. The CDR3 runs to 12 residues. The CDR3 region has the DNA TGTGCCAGCAGAGAGCACAATCAGCCCCAGCATTTT. Protein sequence: CASREHNQPQHF.

The chain recombines TRBV12-5 with TRBJ2-5, with a weak D call TRBD2 (6 bases). The germline V and J ends were trimmed by 6 bases and 5 bases, with 19 bases remaining between them. The CDR3 consists of 15 residues. Germline lookup yields CDR1 LGHNT and CDR2 FRNRAP. DNA of the CDR3: TGTGCTAGTGGACTCGGGACTGGAGGATCGGAGACCCAGTACTTC. As protein: CASGLGTGGSETQYF.

The chain recombines TRBV6-5 with TRBJ2-7, with D hard to call. CDR3 size: 11 residues. Germline CDR1 is MNHEY and CDR2 is SVGAGI. V was trimmed by 2 bases and J by 5 bases, leaving 4 bases between them. The CDR3 spells CASSYLDEQYF. In DNA form, the CDR3 reads TGTGCCAGCAGTTACCTCGACGAGCAGTACTTC.

The CDR3 DNA sequence: TGTGCCGCACGACAGGGATCTGGAAACACCATATATTTT. Amino acid sequence: CAARQGSGNTIYF. The chain joins TRBV30 to TRBJ1-3; 7 bases fit TRBD1. The CDR3 is made up of 13 amino acids. Germline CDR1 is GTSNPN and CDR2 is SVGIG (reference sequence). The J segment lost 1 base and the V segment lost 8 bases, leaving 5 bases of the junction unmatched.

CDR3 DNA: TGTGCCAGCAGCTTAACTGGCCGACCCAATGAGCAGTTCTTC. Translation gives CASSLTGRPNEQFF. This sequence joins TRBV7-3 and TRBJ2-1; no reliable D call. Looked up from germline, CDR1 is SGHTA and CDR2 is FQGTGA. The CDR3 contains 14 residues. Trimming cost V 0 bases and J 6 bases, with 9 bases left between them.

The chain carries TRBV4-3 and TRBJ1-2; no definite D call. CDR1 is LGHNA, CDR2 YSLEER, per germline. CDR3 length: 16 amino acids. The germline V and J ends were trimmed by 0 bases and 0 bases, with 11 bases remaining between them. This CDR3 is CASSQEAYRANYGYTF. CDR3 DNA sequence: TGCGCCAGCAGCCAAGAGGCATACAGAGCTAACTATGGCTACACCTTC.

The rearrangement uses TRBV5-4 and TRBJ2-3; TRBD2 might be the D (6 bases). Germline loops: CDR1 SGHNT, CDR2 YYREEE (reference sequence). The CDR3 totals 14 residues. The V end was cut by 4 bases, the J end by 4 bases, with 13 bases between. The CDR3 sequence is CASSRAGSADTQYF. The CDR3 bases are TGTGCCAGCAGCAGAGCGGGTTCGGCAGATACGCAGTATTTT.